The present entry profiles one T cell receptor beta chain with its context. The data derive from a study of blood T cell repertoires in COVID-19. Study context: Acute and convalescent COVID-19 specimens originated in the United States, Italy and Spain. From T cells, B-cell-depleted T cells, or PBMCs came the material, which was cDNA or gDNA.

In the original processing: By means of reference gene primer amplification, nucleated cell counts were estimated. TCRdb's table, derived via immunoSEQ multiplex PCR, lists solely in-frame clones and lacks some. That table supplies the V and J calls and clone size; D and trimming were determined from the DNA. The sample shows roughly 96,000 clones, about 81% of them seen only once. This receptor was obtained from a man older than 75 with acute or convalescent COVID-19. The sample taken for sequencing was peripheral blood.

CDR3 nucleotide sequence: TGTGCCAGCAGTTACGCGGACGGACTAGCCAAAAACATTCAGTACTTC. It yields the protein CASSYADGLAKNIQYF. The chain employs TRBV6-2 or TRBV6-3 and TRBJ2-4; D is possibly TRBD2 (5 bases). Per germline, CDR1 MNHEY and CDR2 SVGEGT. This CDR3 has 16 residues. The V and J ends lost 2 bases and 0 bases respectively, with 11 bases between them.